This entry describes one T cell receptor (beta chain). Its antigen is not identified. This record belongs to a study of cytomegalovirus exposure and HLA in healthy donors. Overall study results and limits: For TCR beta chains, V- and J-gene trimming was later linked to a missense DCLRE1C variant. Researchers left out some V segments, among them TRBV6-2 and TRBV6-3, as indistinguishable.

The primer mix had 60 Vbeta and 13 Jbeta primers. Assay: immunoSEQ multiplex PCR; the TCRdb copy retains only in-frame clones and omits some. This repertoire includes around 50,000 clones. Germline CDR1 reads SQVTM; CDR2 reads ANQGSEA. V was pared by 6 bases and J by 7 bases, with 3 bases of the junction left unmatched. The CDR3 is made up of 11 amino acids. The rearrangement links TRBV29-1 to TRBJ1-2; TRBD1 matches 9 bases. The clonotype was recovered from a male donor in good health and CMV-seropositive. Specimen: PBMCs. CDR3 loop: CSVTGGGGYTF. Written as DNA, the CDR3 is TGCAGCGTAACAGGGGGCGGTGGCTACACCTTC. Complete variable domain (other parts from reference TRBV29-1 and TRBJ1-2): SAVISQKPSRDICQRGTSLTIQCQVDSQVTMMFWYRQQPGQSLTLIATANQGSEATYESGFVIDKFPISRPNLTFSTLTVSNMSPEDSSIYLCSVTGGGGYTFGSGTRLTVV.